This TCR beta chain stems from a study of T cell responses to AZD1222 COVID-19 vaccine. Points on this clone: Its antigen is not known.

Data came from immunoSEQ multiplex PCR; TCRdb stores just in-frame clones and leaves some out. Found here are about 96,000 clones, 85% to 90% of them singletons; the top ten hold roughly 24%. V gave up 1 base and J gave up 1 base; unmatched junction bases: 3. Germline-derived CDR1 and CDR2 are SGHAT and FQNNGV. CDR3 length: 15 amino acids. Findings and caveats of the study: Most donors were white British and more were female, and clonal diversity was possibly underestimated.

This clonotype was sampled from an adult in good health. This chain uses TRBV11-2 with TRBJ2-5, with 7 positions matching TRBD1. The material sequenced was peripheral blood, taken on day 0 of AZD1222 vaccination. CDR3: CASSLGGTAQETQYF. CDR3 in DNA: TGTGCCAGCAGCTTAGGTGGGACAGCCCAAGAGACCCAGTACTTC.